The entry below gives a single T cell receptor (beta chain) sequence along with its context. The antigen remains undetermined. This sample was included in a study of early T cells in non-severe SARS-CoV-2 infection. Study context: The study sequenced bulk RNA from unsorted whole blood, with chains unpaired.

Trimming removed 0 bases from V and 7 bases from J, with 15 bases in between. CDR3 size: 15 residues. Germline loops: CDR1 MNHEY, CDR2 SVGAGI. Study-level findings and limits: VDJdb-based matching was biased toward anti-spike CD8 responses and missed private and CD4 specificities.

Molecules of cDNA were individually given unique molecular identifiers that were attached to them. TCRdb itself ran the 5' RACE reads through MiXCR, one entry per CDR3 protein. The data hold approximately 90,000 distinct CDR3 sequences, with roughly 12% observed a single time. Sequencing used whole blood, obtained at baseline. The V call is TRBV6-5, the J call TRBJ2-5, with D perhaps given as TRBD1 or TRBD2 (5 bases each). This TCR derives from an adult who was a healthcare worker with PCR-confirmed SARS-CoV-2 infection or an uninfected control (not recorded which). The CDR3 loop is CASSYSGVDHGTQYF. CDR3 coding DNA: TGTGCCAGCAGTTACTCGGGGGTAGACCACGGGACCCAGTACTTC.